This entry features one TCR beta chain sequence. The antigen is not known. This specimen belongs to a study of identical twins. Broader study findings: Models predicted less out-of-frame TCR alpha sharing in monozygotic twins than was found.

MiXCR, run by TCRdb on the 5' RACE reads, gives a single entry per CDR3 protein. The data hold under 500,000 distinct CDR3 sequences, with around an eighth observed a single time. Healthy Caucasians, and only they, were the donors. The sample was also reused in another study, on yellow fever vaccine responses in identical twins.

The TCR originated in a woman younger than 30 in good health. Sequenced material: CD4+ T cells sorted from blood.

CDR3 in DNA: TGTGCCAGCAGCTCAGAGGCACAGGGCCAGGGTAGAGGCGGGGAGCTGTTTTTT. Its protein is CASSSEAQGQGRGGELFF. The J gene is TRBJ2-2, the V gene TRBV11-2; D is perhaps TRBD1 (6 bases). V lost 4 bases and J 7 bases, leaving 25 bases between the germline ends. CDR1 SGHAT and CDR2 FQNNGV come from the germline V gene. CDR3 length equals 18 residues.